Shown below are 25 T cell receptor beta chains from a single sample sequenced in a study of blood T cell repertoires in COVID-19. Here immunoSEQ multiplex PCR was the method, and the copy in TCRdb shows in-frame clones only, minus some. This table holds some 100,000 clones, 85% to 90% found once. Sequenced sample: peripheral blood. The receptor source for this set is a human donor with active COVID-19. The donor label of this sample is uncertain.

This clone was counted at least ten times. This chain connects TRBV7-9 to TRBJ1-5; D is uncertain. The germline V gene has CDR1 SEHNR and CDR2 FQNEAQ (reference sequence). With 4 bases removed from V and 2 bases from J, the gap between germline ends came to 6 bases. The CDR3 length is 13 residues. The CDR3 loop is CASSWRGNQPQHF. The CDR3 DNA is TGTGCCAGCAGCTGGCGGGGCAATCAGCCCCAGCATTTT. Supplemented by reference TRBV7-9 and TRBJ1-5, the full variable domain reads DTGVSQNPRHKITKRGQNVTFRCDPISEHNRLYWYRQTLGQGPEFLTYFQNEAQLEKSRLLSDRFSAERPKGSFSTLEIQRTEQGDSAMYLCASSWRGNQPQHFGDGTRLSIL.

This clone was counted a single time. J is TRBJ1-3 and V is TRBV9; 7 bases map to TRBD1. V trimming: 3 bases; J trimming: 2 bases; junction bases outside the gene matches: 5. In germline, CDR1 is SGDLS, CDR2 YYNGEE. The CDR3 is 15 amino acids. The CDR3 spells CASSALGTAGNTIYF. In DNA, the CDR3 is TGTGCCAGCAGCGCCCTCGGGACAGCTGGAAACACCATATATTTT. Supplemented by reference TRBV9 and TRBJ1-3, the full variable domain reads DSGVTQTPKHLITATGQRVTLRCSPRSGDLSVYWYQQSLDQGLQFLIQYYNGEERAKGNILERFSAQQFPDLHSELNLSSLELGDSALYFCASSALGTAGNTIYFGEGSWLTVV.

The gene calls are TRBV4-3 and TRBJ2-7; D gene ambiguous. V was shortened by 0 bases and J by 3 bases, with 6 bases between the two germline ends. CDR1 is LGHNA, CDR2 YSLEER, per germline. The CDR3 sequence is 13 residues long. CDR3 sequence: CASSQESGYEQYF. The DNA of the CDR3 is TGCGCCAGCAGCCAAGAGTCAGGCTACGAGCAGTACTTC.

The V call is TRBV27, the J call TRBJ1-3; 7 bases are shared with TRBD1. CDR1 and CDR2 (germline): MNHEY, SMNVEV (reference sequence). V shed 2 bases and J 4 bases; nucleotides not matched to a gene: 5. The CDR3 spans 15 residues. CDR3 bases: TGTGCCAGCAGTTTACGGGACAGCCCCGGAAACACCATATATTTT. Translating gives CASSLRDSPGNTIYF.

J is TRBJ2-1 and V is TRBV18; D call uncertain. The V gene's germline CDR1 is KGHSH and CDR2 LQKENI. Trimming stripped 2 bases from V and 5 bases from J, with 10 bases between. This CDR3 is 14 amino acids long. This CDR3 reads CASSPESKHNEQFF. DNA for the CDR3: TGTGCCAGCTCACCAGAGTCCAAACACAATGAGCAGTTCTTC.

The J gene is TRBJ2-6, the V gene TRBV30; unclear D gene. Trimming shortened V by 0 bases and J by 0 bases, and 6 bases separated the two germline ends. This CDR3 contains 15 residues. Germline CDR1 GTSNPN, CDR2 SVGIG (reference sequence). The CDR3 nucleotides are TGTGCCTGGAGTGTATTTCTCTCTGGGGCCAACGTCCTGACTTTC. Translating it yields CAWSVFLSGANVLTF.

This clone has only a few counts. The chain carries TRBV18 and TRBJ2-7, with TRBD1 identical over 8 bases. CDR1 is KGHSH, CDR2 LQKENI, per germline. CDR3 length: 16 amino acids. The V and J ends lost 2 bases and 0 bases, in that order; junction bases with no gene match: 6. CDR3 sequence: CASSPAGGTTSYEQYF. The CDR3 bases are TGTGCCAGCTCACCAGCAGGGGGCACTACCTCCTACGAGCAGTACTTC.

In DNA, the CDR3 is TGCGCCAGCAGCCAAGGGGGGGGCAGGGACAATGAGCAGTTCTTC. Residues: CASSQGGGRDNEQFF. The chain has TRBV4-3 and TRBJ2-1; the D gene is possibly TRBD2 (7 bases). V shed 1 base and J shed 5 bases, with 12 bases lying between them. CDR1 is LGHNA and CDR2 is YSLEER in the germline V gene. This CDR3 is built from 15 residues.

V and J are TRBV12-5 and TRBJ2-7; no definite D call. Per germline, CDR1 LGHNT and CDR2 FRNRAP. CDR3 size: 14 residues. V was clipped by 4 bases and J by 3 bases, with 13 bases between them. The CDR3 is CASGSPKRSYEQYF. The CDR3 DNA reads as TGTGCTAGTGGTTCCCCCAAGCGTAGCTACGAGCAGTACTTC.

The rearrangement links TRBV19 to TRBJ1-5; 7 bases are shared with TRBD1. With V trimmed by 4 bases and J by 5 bases, 5 bases remained unmatched. This CDR3 has 14 amino acids. CDR1 is LNHDA, CDR2 SQIVND, per germline (reference sequence). The CDR3 DNA is TGTGCCAGTAGTACACACAGGGGTGATCAGCCCCAGCATTTT. This translates into CASSTHRGDQPQHF. The whole variable domain, filled in from reference TRBV19 and TRBJ1-5, reads DGGITQSPKYLFRKEGQNVTLSCEQNLNHDAMYWYRQDPGQGLRLIYYSQIVNDFQKGDIAEGYSVSREKKESFPLTVTSAQKNPTAFYLCASSTHRGDQPQHFGDGTRLSIL.

The chain uses TRBV19 and TRBJ1-1; the match to TRBD1 covers 7 bases. The junction had 10 bases not matched to a gene; V was cut back by 2 bases and J by 4 bases. The germline CDR1 and CDR2 sequences are LNHDA and SQIVND (reference sequence). The CDR3 spans 16 residues. Here the CDR3 DNA reads TGTGCCAGTAGTATAACAGGGGTCTTCAGGAGCACTGAAGCTTTCTTT. It specifies CASSITGVFRSTEAFF.

The V and J genes are TRBV9 and TRBJ1-1, with D unclear. Germline V CDR1 and CDR2: SGDLS, YYNGEE. V was pared by 1 base and J by 1 base, with 8 bases between. This CDR3 region has 14 residues. The CDR3 DNA follows: TGTGCCAGCAGCGTATATTGGGCGAACACTGAAGCTTTCTTT. Encoded protein: CASSVYWANTEAFF. Looking up the rest from reference TRBV9 and TRBJ1-1 gives the full variable domain: DSGVTQTPKHLITATGQRVTLRCSPRSGDLSVYWYQQSLDQGLQFLIQYYNGEERAKGNILERFSAQQFPDLHSELNLSSLELGDSALYFCASSVYWANTEAFFGQGTRLTVV.

The chain has TRBV7-8 and TRBJ2-1; 7 nucleotides agree with TRBD2. Germline CDR1 SGHVS, CDR2 FQNEAQ. The CDR3 length is 15 residues. V dropped 5 bases and J dropped 7; count of bases not matched to a gene: 11. CDR3 nucleotide sequence: TGTGCCAGCAGCCGTAAGCGGGGAGATTTGAATGAGCAGTTCTTC. This translates into CASSRKRGDLNEQFF.

This clone was seen a single time. The chain combines TRBV11-2 with TRBJ2-2, with TRBD2 identical over 15 bases. There are 17 residues in the CDR3. Germline CDR1 and CDR2: SGHAT and FQNNGV. Trimming took 4 bases from V and 0 from J; bases not matched to a gene: 0. The CDR3 nucleotides are TGTGCCAGCAGCTGGACTAGCGGGGGGGCGAACACCGGGGAGCTGTTTTTT. This sequence encodes CASSWTSGGANTGELFF.

V and J are TRBV27 and TRBJ1-2, with 7 bases identical to TRBD1. Germline CDR1 is MNHEY and CDR2 is SMNVEV (reference sequence). With 0 bases clipped from V and 7 bases from J, the junction kept 2 bases outside the gene matches. The CDR3 totals 13 residues. In DNA, the CDR3 is TGTGCCAGCAGTTTATCCGACAGGGCTGGCTACACCTTC. Its translation: CASSLSDRAGYTF.

This clone was observed a handful of times. The chain carries TRBV19 and TRBJ1-5, with 8 bases matching TRBD1. Germline V CDR1 and CDR2: LNHDA, SQIVND (reference sequence). V shed 8 bases and J 4 bases; nucleotides not matched to a gene: 7. CDR3 length equals 14 residues. The CDR3 is CASRLWDRNQPQHF. CDR3 sequence (DNA): TGTGCCAGTCGATTGTGGGACAGGAATCAGCCCCAGCATTTT.

This sequence joins TRBV10-1 and TRBJ2-6; tentative D call: TRBD2 (5 bases). Trimming shortened V by 6 bases and J by 0 bases, and 12 bases separated the two germline ends. Looked up from germline, CDR1 is WNHNN and CDR2 is SYGVQD (reference sequence). The CDR3 loop spans 16 amino acids. Written as DNA, the CDR3 is TGCGCCAGCAGAAGGAACGGGATCTCTGGGGCCAACGTCCTGACTTTC. Its protein is CASRRNGISGANVLTF.

The rearrangement links TRBV9 to TRBJ2-2; 8 bases align to TRBD2. V lost 3 bases to trimming and J lost 6 bases; unmatched junction nucleotides: 10. The CDR3 contains 16 residues. Germline CDR1 is SGDLS and CDR2 is YYNGEE. The CDR3 sequence is CASSAPRGGLSGELFF. In nucleotides, the CDR3 is TGTGCCAGCAGCGCCCCTCGCGGGGGGTTGTCCGGGGAGCTGTTTTTT.

The gene calls are TRBV18 and TRBJ2-6, with D possibly TRBD2 on 5 matching bases. This CDR3 contains 17 residues. CDR1 is KGHSH and CDR2 is LQKENI in the germline V gene. The V and J ends lost 2 bases and 0 bases respectively, with 11 bases between them. CDR3 sequence (DNA): TGTGCCAGCTCACCAACAACAGCGGACTCTGGGGCCAACGTCCTGACTTTC. Protein product: CASSPTTADSGANVLTF. Combining the CDR3 with reference TRBV18 and TRBJ2-6 gives the whole variable domain NAGVMQNPRHLVRRRGQEARLRCSPMKGHSHVYWYRQLPEEGLKFMVYLQKENIIDESGMPKERFSAEFPKEGPSILRIQQVVRGDSAAYFCASSPTTADSGANVLTFGAGSRLTVL.

The J gene is TRBJ1-2, the V gene TRBV12-2; the DNA was not compared with TRBD1, the D call given in the table. TRBV12-2 has pseudogene status. The CDR3 consists of 18 residues. CDR3 bases: TGTGCAAGTCGCTTAGTAAGGACAGTAACGCCGAACTTCTATGGCTACACCTTC. This gives the protein CASRLVRTVTPNFYGYTF.

The chain uses TRBV30 and TRBJ1-3; D is possibly TRBD1 (6 bases). This CDR3 spans 14 amino acids. V lost 1 base to trimming and J lost 7 bases, with 14 bases between them. CDR1 is GTSNPN, CDR2 SVGIG, per germline (reference sequence). CDR3 bases: TGTGCCTGGAGTGATCCCAGGGGCTGGAACACCATATATTTT. Its protein is CAWSDPRGWNTIYF.

This clone came up once. This chain links TRBV19 with TRBJ2-5; 14 bases map to TRBD2. Germline assignment: CDR1 LNHDA and CDR2 SQIVND (reference sequence). This CDR3 comprises 16 residues. Trimming at V came to 5 bases and at J to 1 base, leaving 3 bases not matched to a gene. As DNA, the CDR3 is TGTGCCAGTAGTGCCGGACTAGCGGGGGGCCAAGAGACCCAGTACTTC. Its protein product is CASSAGLAGGQETQYF.

The V gene is TRBV4-3, the J gene TRBJ1-4, with 8 positions matching TRBD1. J gave up 7 bases and V 0 bases, and 7 bases lay outside the gene matches. The germline V gene has CDR1 LGHNA and CDR2 YSLEER. The CDR3 has 16 amino acids. The CDR3: CASSQDAGGAGEKLFF. The CDR3, as DNA: TGCGCCAGCAGCCAAGATGCAGGGGGCGCCGGTGAAAAACTGTTTTTT.

This clone was picked up a small number of times. This chain joins TRBV4-3 and TRBJ2-7; TRBD1 is a possible D gene (6 bases). Germline V gives CDR1 LGHNA, CDR2 YSLEER. Trimming pared 5 bases from V and 4 bases from J, leaving 18 bases between. The CDR3 is 15 residues long. CDR3 sequence reads: CASSYHRDTIYEQYF. The CDR3 DNA is TGCGCCAGCAGCTACCACCGGGACACGATATACGAGCAGTACTTC.

V is TRBV7-2 and J is TRBJ2-2, with TRBD2 matching over 9 bases. CDR1 is SGHTA, CDR2 FQGNSA, per germline. V gave up 3 bases and J gave up 4 bases; unmatched junction bases: 9. This CDR3 is built from 17 residues. CDR3 in amino acids: CASSFFAGGLSTGELFF. The CDR3 DNA sequence: TGTGCCAGCAGCTTCTTTGCGGGGGGGCTTAGCACCGGGGAGCTGTTTTTT.